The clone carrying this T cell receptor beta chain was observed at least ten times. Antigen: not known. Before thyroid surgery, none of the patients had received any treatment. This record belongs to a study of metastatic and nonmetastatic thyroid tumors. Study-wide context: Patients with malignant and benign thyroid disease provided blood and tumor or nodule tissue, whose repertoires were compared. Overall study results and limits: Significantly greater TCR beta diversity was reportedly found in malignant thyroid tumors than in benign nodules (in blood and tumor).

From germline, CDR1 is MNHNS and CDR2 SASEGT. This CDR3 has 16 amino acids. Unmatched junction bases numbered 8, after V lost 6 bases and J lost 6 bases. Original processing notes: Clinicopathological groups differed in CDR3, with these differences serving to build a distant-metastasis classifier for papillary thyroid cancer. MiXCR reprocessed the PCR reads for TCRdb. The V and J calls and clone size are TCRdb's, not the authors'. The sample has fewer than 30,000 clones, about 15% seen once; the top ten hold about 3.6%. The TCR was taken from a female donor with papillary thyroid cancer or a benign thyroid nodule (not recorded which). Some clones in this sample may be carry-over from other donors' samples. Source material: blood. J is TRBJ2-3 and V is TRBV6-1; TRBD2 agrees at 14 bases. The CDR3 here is CASSRGLAGVSDTQYF. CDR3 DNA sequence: TGTGCCAGCAGCCGGGGACTAGCGGGAGTCTCGGATACGCAGTATTTT.